Listed here are 31 T cell receptor beta chains from one sample, sequenced in a study of vaccination and CD4 T cells after COVID-19. The sample's treatment: roughly 10-day PBMC culture with coronavirus spike peptide pools or control peptides (ViraFEST assay). These receptors have no identified antigens. Sequenced with the Oncomine TCR Beta short-read assay was DNA taken from cultured CD4+ T cells. Using its own MiXCR run on the PCR reads, TCRdb lists one record per CDR3 protein. The top ten clones hold about an eighth of a sample with 10,000 to 15,000 distinct CDR3 sequences, about 56% of them seen once. Sequencing was carried out using CD4+ T cells from blood, cultured in vitro. These receptors came from a human donor who had recovered from COVID-19.

The chain couples TRBV7-2 to TRBJ2-6; tentatively, D is TRBD2 (7 bases). The germline CDR1 and CDR2 sequences are SGHTA and FQGNSA. The CDR3 spans 15 residues. The V end lost 5 bases, the J end lost 4 bases, and 12 bases lay between the germline ends. Written as DNA, the CDR3 is TGTGCCAGCAGCCTAGGGGGGGCCGGGGCCAACGTCCTGACTTTC. It translates to CASSLGGAGANVLTF.

The chain couples TRBV6-2 or TRBV6-3 to TRBJ1-2; possible D gene TRBD1, 6 bases. The CDR3 totals 13 residues. Germline V gene data show CDR1 as MNHEY and CDR2 as SVGEGT. The germline V and J ends were trimmed by 6 bases and 4 bases, with 12 bases remaining between them. The DNA of the CDR3 is TGTGCCAGCAGACCCACAGGGTTCTATGGCTACACCTTC. Translating gives CASRPTGFYGYTF.

The chain recombines TRBV2 with TRBJ2-5; D perhaps matches TRBD2 (5 bases). Germline values: CDR1 SNHLY, CDR2 FYNNEI. The CDR3 has 13 residues. V shed 3 bases and J shed 6 bases, with 11 bases lying between them. The CDR3: CASSDTGRQTQYF. The CDR3 nucleotides read TGTGCCAGCAGTGATACGGGAAGGCAGACCCAGTACTTC.

V and J are TRBV20-1 and TRBJ2-5; 9 bases line up with TRBD1. Germline V gives CDR1 DFQATT, CDR2 SNEGSKA (reference sequence). The CDR3 runs 16 residues. The J segment lost 7 bases and the V segment lost 5 bases, leaving 17 bases of the junction unmatched. The CDR3 loop is CSAPPGTGGAEGTQYF. Here the CDR3 DNA reads TGCAGTGCTCCCCCGGGAACAGGGGGCGCCGAGGGGACCCAGTACTTC.

This clonotype was seen only once. The chain recombines TRBV7-9 with TRBJ2-7; D is uncertain. V lost 1 base and J 0 bases, leaving 13 bases between the germline ends. The CDR3 length is 16 residues. Looked up from germline, CDR1 is SEHNR and CDR2 is FQNEAQ (reference sequence). The DNA of the CDR3 is TGTGCCAGCAGCTTAGTGGTGACGGCAAGCTCCTACGAGCAGTACTTC. It specifies CASSLVVTASSYEQYF.

The V call is TRBV20-1, the J call TRBJ1-6; D remains ambiguous. The CDR3 sequence is 12 residues long. Trimming took off 0 bases at V and 9 bases at J, with 6 bases between the two ends. Germline V gene sequence: CDR1 DFQATT, CDR2 SNEGSKA (reference sequence). The CDR3: CSARDRLSPLHF. The DNA for the CDR3 is TGCAGTGCTAGAGACAGGCTTTCACCCCTCCACTTT.

The chain recombines TRBV7-8 with TRBJ1-6; the D is unclear. Trimming left V 5 bases short and J 3 bases short, with 8 bases between. The CDR3 contains 14 residues. The V gene's germline CDR1 is SGHVS and CDR2 FQNEAQ. This CDR3 reads CASSRGSYNSPLHF. CDR3 DNA sequence: TGTGCCAGCAGCCGAGGGAGCTATAATTCACCCCTCCACTTT. Using reference TRBV7-8 and TRBJ1-6 for the parts outside the CDR3, the full variable domain is GAGVSQSPRYKVAKRGQDVALRCDPISGHVSLFWYQQALGQGPEFLTYFQNEAQLDKSGLPSDRFFAERPEGSVSTLKIQRTQQEDSAVYLCASSRGSYNSPLHFGNGTRLTVT.

V gene TRBV15 combines with J gene TRBJ2-7; maybe TRBD2 (5 bases). Germline CDR1 LNHNV, CDR2 YYDKDF (reference sequence). This CDR3 has 14 amino acids. With 1 base removed from V and 1 base from J, the gap between germline ends came to 8 bases. The CDR3 is CATSRGGDSYEQYF. CDR3 nucleotide sequence: TGTGCCACCAGCAGAGGGGGAGATTCCTACGAGCAGTACTTC.

The chain uses TRBV19 and TRBJ1-1; TRBD1 matches 7 bases. The germline V gene encodes CDR1 LNHDA and CDR2 SQIVND (reference sequence). The junction had 9 bases not matched to a gene; V was cut back by 2 bases and J by 0 bases. CDR3 length: 17 amino acids. For the CDR3, the DNA is TGTGCCAGTAGTATAAACAGGGGTGGGCTTCTGAACACTGAAGCTTTCTTT. Translation: CASSINRGGLLNTEAFF. Together with reference TRBV19 and TRBJ1-1, the CDR3 gives the full variable domain: DGGITQSPKYLFRKEGQNVTLSCEQNLNHDAMYWYRQDPGQGLRLIYYSQIVNDFQKGDIAEGYSVSREKKESFPLTVTSAQKNPTAFYLCASSINRGGLLNTEAFFGQGTRLTVV.

This clonotype was counted a few times. V usage is TRBV14 and J usage is TRBJ1-1, with a possible D match to TRBD1 (5 bases). The germline V and J ends were trimmed by 4 bases and 9 bases, with 15 bases remaining between them. CDR1 and CDR2 (germline): SGHDN, FVKESK. The CDR3 contains 13 residues. The CDR3 loop is CASSLSAGTKAFF. The DNA for the CDR3 is TGTGCCAGCAGCCTTTCGGCCGGGACTAAAGCTTTCTTT.

The table lists this clonotype with a few counts. This chain connects TRBV7-2 to TRBJ2-7; 9 bases are shared with TRBD1. Losses at the gene ends were 5 bases for V and 3 bases for J; bases not matched to a gene: 17. This CDR3 is 18 amino acids long. Germline assignment: CDR1 SGHTA and CDR2 FQGNSA. CDR3 sequence reads: CASSPTRQGEPPLYEQYF. The CDR3 DNA sequence: TGTGCCAGCAGCCCCACCCGACAGGGGGAGCCGCCCCTCTACGAGCAGTACTTC. Together with reference TRBV7-2 and TRBJ2-7, the CDR3 gives the full variable domain: GAGVSQSPSNKVTEKGKDVELRCDPISGHTALYWYRQSLGQGLEFLIYFQGNSAPDKSGLPSDRFSAERTGGSVSTLTIQRTQQEDSAVYLCASSPTRQGEPPLYEQYFGPGTRLTVT.

The chain has TRBV19 and TRBJ2-2; 11 nucleotides align to TRBD2. The CDR3 sequence is 18 residues long. The ends lost 5 bases at V and 3 bases at J; junction bases unmatched: 11. The germline V gene has CDR1 LNHDA and CDR2 SQIVND (reference sequence). The CDR3 DNA follows: TGTGCCAGTAGTGTAACCACCGGGACTAGCGGATACACCGGGGAGCTGTTTTTT. This gives the protein CASSVTTGTSGYTGELFF.

In this sample, this clonotype turned up a few times. This chain joins TRBV6-5 and TRBJ1-5; a possible D gene is TRBD1 (5 bases). This CDR3 region has 14 residues. Germline assignment: CDR1 MNHEY and CDR2 SVGAGI. V lost 4 bases to trimming and J lost 6 bases, with 13 bases between them. The CDR3 region is CASSFGGAGQPQHF. The CDR3 DNA sequence: TGTGCCAGCAGTTTCGGAGGGGCGGGTCAGCCCCAGCATTTT.

The rearrangement joins TRBV28 to TRBJ1-6, with TRBD1 matching over 7 bases. CDR1 is MDHEN, CDR2 SYDVKM, per germline. The CDR3 sequence is 16 residues long. Trimming cost V 9 bases and J 1 base; bases outside gene matches: 9. This CDR3 is CASQTSGQSYNSPLHF. The CDR3 DNA reads as TGTGCCAGTCAGACTTCGGGACAGTCCTATAATTCACCCCTCCACTTT.

The table lists this clonotype with a few counts. This sequence joins TRBV20-1 and TRBJ2-5, with TRBD2 matching 7 bases. This CDR3 is built from 11 residues. With V trimmed by 7 bases and J by 4 bases, 3 bases remained unmatched. CDR1 is DFQATT and CDR2 is SNEGSKA in the germline V gene (reference sequence). The CDR3 here is CSGGGRETQYF. CDR3 DNA sequence: TGCAGTGGGGGGGGAAGAGAGACCCAGTACTTC.

The V and J genes are TRBV7-2 and TRBJ1-2; 8 nucleotides match TRBD1. Germline V gene sequence: CDR1 SGHTA, CDR2 FQGNSA. The CDR3 loop spans 13 amino acids. Unmatched junction bases numbered 4, after V lost 5 bases and J lost 5 bases. This chain's CDR3 is CASSPQGAYGYTF. CDR3 sequence (DNA): TGTGCCAGCAGCCCCCAGGGGGCTTATGGCTACACCTTC.

This chain joins TRBV7-2 and TRBJ2-3; weak D call: TRBD1 (6 bases). In germline, CDR1 is SGHTA, CDR2 FQGNSA. The CDR3 runs to 17 residues. The V gene lost 5 bases and the J gene lost 4 bases, with 22 bases spanning the gap. The CDR3 here is CASSPATGLPLADTQYF. The CDR3 DNA reads as TGTGCCAGCAGCCCAGCTACAGGGCTCCCTTTAGCAGATACGCAGTATTTT.

The rearrangement uses TRBV6-1 and TRBJ1-1, with D tentatively TRBD1 (5 bases). The V end was cut by 7 bases, the J end by 1 base, with 16 bases between. Germline assignment: CDR1 MNHNS and CDR2 SASEGT. This CDR3 is 15 amino acids long. This chain's CDR3 is CASTPGHSKNTEAFF. CDR3 coding DNA: TGTGCCAGCACCCCAGGGCACAGCAAGAACACTGAAGCTTTCTTT.

This chain uses TRBV7-2 with TRBJ1-1; D uncertain. The CDR3 contains 13 residues. The germline gives CDR1 SGHTA, CDR2 FQGNSA. V was cut by 2 bases and J by 2 bases, with 6 bases left in between. This CDR3 reads CASSLLFNTEAFF. CDR3 DNA: TGTGCCAGCAGCTTACTTTTTAACACTGAAGCTTTCTTT.

The CDR3 DNA sequence: TGTGCCAGCAGCGGATCCCCGGGGGATTACAATGAGCAGTTCTTC. It is translated as CASSGSPGDYNEQFF. The chain carries TRBV28 and TRBJ2-1; D is perhaps TRBD2 (6 bases). Trimming stripped 6 bases from V and 4 bases from J, with 16 bases between. This CDR3 region has 15 residues. CDR1 MDHEN and CDR2 SYDVKM come from the germline V gene.

The CDR3 reads CASSYLRAGDDEQFF. CDR3 nucleotide sequence: TGTGCCAGCAGTTACCTGAGGGCGGGAGACGATGAGCAGTTCTTC. The chain is built from TRBV6-5 and TRBJ2-1, with 7 bases identical to TRBD2. The germline V gene encodes CDR1 MNHEY and CDR2 SVGAGI. V lost 2 bases to trimming and J lost 8 bases; unmatched junction nucleotides: 9. The CDR3 has 15 residues.

This clonotype was observed a single time. V is TRBV30 and J is TRBJ1-6, with 8 bases fitting TRBD1. V trimming: 3 bases; J trimming: 10 bases; junction bases outside the gene matches: 5. The CDR3 runs to 13 residues. Germline V gives CDR1 GTSNPN, CDR2 SVGIG (reference sequence). The CDR3 bases are TGTGCCTGGAGCCCAGACAGGGGATCACCCCTCCACTTT. Encoded protein: CAWSPDRGSPLHF. The full variable domain, rest sourced from reference TRBV30 and TRBJ1-6, is SQTIHQWPATLVQPVGSPLSLECTVEGTSNPNLYWYRQAAGRGLQLLFYSVGIGQISSEVPQNLSASRPQDRQFILSSKKLLLSDSGFYLCAWSPDRGSPLHFGNGTRLTVT.

V is TRBV2 and J is TRBJ1-5; tentatively, D is TRBD1 (5 bases). CDR1 is SNHLY and CDR2 is FYNNEI in the germline V gene. This CDR3 spans 15 amino acids. V was pared by 3 bases and J by 1 base, with 10 bases between. The CDR3 region is CASSDLRGSNQPQHF. The CDR3 DNA follows: TGTGCCAGCAGTGATTTGCGGGGGAGCAATCAGCCCCAGCATTTT.

The CDR3 nucleotides read TGCAGTGCTAGCCCGACAGGGCTTAATCAGCCCCAGCATTTT. This sequence encodes CSASPTGLNQPQHF. The chain is built from TRBV20-1 and TRBJ1-5; 7 bases are a match to TRBD1. CDR1 and CDR2 from the germline V gene are DFQATT and SNEGSKA (reference sequence). This CDR3 spans 14 amino acids. Trimming removed 3 bases from V and 4 bases from J; junction bases left unmatched: 6.

To note about this clonotype: Its ends do not fully match the called genes, so a read error is possible. The rearrangement uses TRBV7-8 and TRBJ2-7, with 7 bases fitting TRBD1. CDR3 length: 15 amino acids. Germline CDR1 SGHVS, CDR2 FQNEAQ. The CDR3 DNA reads TGTGCCAGCAGCCTCTCTCGGACAGGACCCTACGAGCAGCACTTC. Translated, it gives CASSLSRTGPYEQHF.

The sample holds one count of this clonotype. The chain has TRBV11-3 and TRBJ1-3; D gene ambiguous. This CDR3 contains 16 residues. Germline assignment: CDR1 SGHNT and CDR2 YENEEA. With 0 bases removed from V and 0 bases from J, the gap between germline ends came to 9 bases. In nucleotides, the CDR3 is TGTGCCAGCAGCTTAGACGGGAGTCTCTCTGGAAACACCATATATTTT. This encodes CASSLDGSLSGNTIYF.

J is TRBJ1-6 and V is TRBV27; perhaps TRBD1 as D (5 bases). The CDR3 runs 13 residues. V was cut by 5 bases and J by 10 bases, with 12 bases left in between. Germline V gene data show CDR1 as MNHEY and CDR2 as SMNVEV (reference sequence). CDR3 sequence (DNA): TGTGCCAGCAGTGGGCAGGGTCCGTCACCCCTCCACTTT. Protein product: CASSGQGPSPLHF.

The rearrangement links TRBV6-1 to TRBJ1-1; TRBD1 is a possible D gene (5 bases). V lost 9 bases and J 4 bases, leaving 15 bases between the germline ends. The CDR3 loop spans 13 amino acids. The germline gives CDR1 MNHNS, CDR2 SASEGT. Here the CDR3 reads CASSPGVITEAFF. As DNA, the CDR3 is TGTGCCAGTTCACCGGGGGTGATCACTGAAGCTTTCTTT.

The V call is TRBV2, the J call TRBJ1-3; possibly TRBD1 for D (6 bases). V dropped 4 bases and J dropped 0 bases, with 7 bases sitting between them. Germline values: CDR1 SNHLY, CDR2 FYNNEI. The CDR3 is 14 amino acids. CDR3 sequence (DNA): TGTGCCAGCAGTGGACAGGTCTCTGGAAACACCATATATTTT. Protein sequence: CASSGQVSGNTIYF. Combining the CDR3 with reference TRBV2 and TRBJ1-3 gives the whole variable domain EPEVTQTPSHQVTQMGQEVILRCVPISNHLYFYWYRQILGQKVEFLVSFYNNEISEKSEIFDDQFSVERPDGSNFTLKIRSTKLEDSAMYFCASSGQVSGNTIYFGEGSWLTVV.

The V and J genes are TRBV19 and TRBJ2-2; no reliable D call. The CDR3 is made up of 12 amino acids. Looked up from germline, CDR1 is LNHDA and CDR2 is SQIVND (reference sequence). CDR3 sequence: CAAGSRPGELFF. The CDR3 region has the DNA TGTGCGGCAGGCTCTAGACCCGGGGAGCTGTTTTTT.

This clonotype was detected a few times. The chain carries TRBV7-2 and TRBJ1-5, with a tentative D call TRBD1 (5 bases). The CDR3 length is 13 residues. Trimming shortened V by 5 bases and J by 7 bases, and 12 bases separated the two germline ends. Looked up from germline, CDR1 is SGHTA and CDR2 is FQGNSA. The CDR3 protein is CASSPSGDQPQHF. The CDR3 region has the DNA TGTGCCAGCAGCCCTAGCGGGGACCAGCCCCAGCATTTT.